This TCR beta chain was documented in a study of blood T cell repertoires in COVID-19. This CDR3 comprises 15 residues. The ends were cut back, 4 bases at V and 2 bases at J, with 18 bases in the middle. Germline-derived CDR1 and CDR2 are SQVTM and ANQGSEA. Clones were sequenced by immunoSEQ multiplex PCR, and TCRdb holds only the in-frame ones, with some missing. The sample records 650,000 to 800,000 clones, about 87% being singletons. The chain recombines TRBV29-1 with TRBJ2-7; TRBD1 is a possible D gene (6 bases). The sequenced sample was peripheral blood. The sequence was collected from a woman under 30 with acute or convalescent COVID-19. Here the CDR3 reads CSVALPTGFTYEQYF. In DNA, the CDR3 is TGCAGCGTTGCTCTTCCGACAGGTTTTACCTACGAGCAGTACTTC.